The text below deals with one TCR beta chain. This clonotype was recorded a few times. This receptor's antigen is unknown. Within one base of it there is no much larger clone, and no base qualities were kept. To prepare the library, 5' RACE was applied. Instrument used: Illumina HiSeq 2000. A universal primer binding site was added through template switching, and the final cDNA carried a unique molecular identifier so that TCR cDNA molecules could be counted accurately. Specific primers in the conserved constant-segment region were used to synthesize first-strand cDNA for TCR alpha and beta chains. To control for contamination, every cDNA library carried two barcodes: a SMART-Mk sample barcode plus Illumina barcodes. TruSeq adapter sequences and Illumina sample barcodes were added in two successive PCR steps. The TCR alpha and beta cDNA libraries were sequenced on the Illumina HiSeq platform using custom primers. Per the source publication's procedure: MiGEC was used to process raw reads and extract unique molecular identifiers, and MiXCR was used to find CDR3 positions. For each individual, recombination models were inferred using an EM algorithm with the repgenHMM and IGoR tools. The tcR package in R was used for shared clonotype analysis, with sharing normalized by the product of cloneset sizes. To study raw recombination without the effects of thymic and clonal selection, out-of-frame nonproductive sequences were analyzed. In TCRdb, the public reads were trimmed at Q25 with fastp and aligned with MiXCR, with productive beta chains retained. Under each unique CDR3 protein, matching rows form one entry showing the most common genes and DNA. The authors' filters were not applied to this entry. Recorded for this sample are approximately 1.8 million distinct CDR3 sequences; about 32% of them occurred a single time. Around 0.3% of the sample goes to the ten largest clones.

This entry belongs to a study of identical twins (TCRdb year 2016). With respect to the entire study: TCR alpha and beta repertoires from monozygotic twins, unrelated adults of various ages and cord blood were deep-sequenced to test whether fetal clonotypes persist. To rule out contamination, the twin experiments were replicated at different times with different library preparation protocols.

Cut back by 7 bases and 2 bases, the V and J ends lie 14 bases apart. CDR3 length: 14 amino acids, cysteine to phenylalanine. The only DNA kept is the CDR3, 42 bases in frame from the first base. The germline V gene gives CDR1 as MNHNS and CDR2 as SASEGT. Every donor in the study was a healthy Caucasian. What the study reported, not specific to this receptor: Compared with coincidental sharing between unrelated individuals, an excess of low generation-probability sequences was observed among out-of-frame TCR alpha sequences shared between twins. Because the same donors could not be followed over many years, the conclusions depended on cross-sectional statistical analysis. Out-of-frame TCR alpha sharing in monozygotic twins was systematically underestimated by recombination models, whereas sharing between unrelated individuals was in agreement with the recombination models. In beta out-of-frame sequences, excess twin sharing was weaker, because having fewer shared sequences lowered the signal-to-noise ratio. Abundant cord blood beta clonotypes had fewer insertions, young adult naive repertoires showed a similar but weaker trend, and memory repertoires showed no such trend. Zero-insertion analyses could be partly confounded by invariant T cells such as MAIT and iNKT, although diverse VJ usage argued against such confounding for most clonotypes.

This chain is built from TRBV6-1 and TRBJ2-5; too little of a D gene remains to name it. This receptor was taken from a newborn girl in good health. The sample was cord blood. The DNA sequence reads TGTGCCAGCACACGGTTAGACTTGCAAGAGACCCAGTACTTC. This sequence encodes CASTRLDLQETQYF.